Described below is a single T cell receptor (beta chain) sequence and its context. One Seattle source followed patients from active infection through their disease course. Trimming took 6 bases from V and 5 from J; bases not matched to a gene: 19. The CDR3 totals 20 residues. The V gene's germline CDR1 is MDHEN and CDR2 SYDVKM. The data are from a study of blood T cell repertoires in COVID-19. Across the whole study: Nucleic acid was either cDNA or gDNA, and it came from T cells, B-cell-depleted T cells, or PBMCs.

In the original workflow: Reference gene primer amplification gave nucleated cell count estimates. The protocol was immunoSEQ multiplex PCR, while the TCRdb copy is restricted to in-frame clones and leaves out a portion. The V and J calls and clone size are taken from that table; D and trimming were inferred from the DNA. The data contain around 310,000 clones, around 87% of them seen just once; the ten biggest clones take up approximately 0.98%. Sequenced: peripheral blood. This receptor was obtained from a woman in her thirties or forties with COVID-19, enrolled during active disease. The chain is built from TRBV28 and TRBJ1-6, with 10 bases aligning to TRBD1. The CDR3 is CASSYNKDRDRGSHNSPLHF. In DNA, the CDR3 is TGTGCCAGCAGCTACAACAAAGACCGGGACAGGGGTTCTCATAATTCACCCCTCCACTTT.